These T cell receptor beta chains were read from a single sample in a study of a mutant IDH1 vaccine in newly diagnosed glioma. Generated by immunoSEQ multiplex PCR, the TCRdb table keeps only in-frame clones and is missing some. The sample contains some 57,000 clones, 60% to 85% of which appear only once. For these receptors, no antigen is known. The specimen was PBMCs, collected from a glioma patient whose treatment included an IDH1 peptide vaccine. The source of these receptors is a woman between 40 and 50 years old with glioma. Some clones in this sample may be carry-over from other donors' samples. The CDR3 runs from the conserved cysteine through the conserved F or W. The D gene is left open where the match is weak. Expanded clones are given a class, and other clones once, few, many or no size at all.

CASSWSLYPSNQPQHF | TGTGCCAGCAGCTGGTCGCTTTACCCTAGCAATCAGCCCCAGCATTTT | TRBJ1-5 | TRBV5-5 | - | -
CSVEGYSGALEQETQYF | TGCAGCGTTGAAGGTTATAGCGGGGCCTTAGAGCAAGAGACCCAGTACTTC | TRBJ2-5 | TRBV29-1 | - | TRBD2
CASSLDQETQYF | TGTGCCAGCAGCTTAGACCAGGAGACCCAGTACTTC | TRBJ2-5 | TRBV7-2 | - | -
CASSFNPRSYEQYF | TGTGCCAGCAGCTTCAACCCCAGATCCTACGAGCAGTACTTC | TRBJ2-7 | TRBV11-2 | - | -
CASSLSRGGNQPQHF | TGTGCCAGCAGCCTAAGCAGGGGTGGCAATCAGCCCCAGCATTTT | TRBJ1-5 | TRBV27 | - | -
CASRGGQGGQPQHF | TGTGCCAGCAGGGGGGGTCAGGGAGGTCAGCCCCAGCATTTT | TRBJ1-5 | TRBV6-6 | - | -
CASSQDLLGTDTQYF | TGCGCCAGCAGCCAAGACCTTCTAGGAACAGATACGCAGTATTTT | TRBJ2-3 | TRBV4-3 | medium-sized | -
CASSGGFEQYF | TGTGCCAGCAGTGGAGGGTTCGAGCAGTACTTC | TRBJ2-7 | TRBV25-1 | - | -
CSVELRGTGGGSGELFF | TGCAGCGTTGAATTGAGGGGGACAGGGGGCGGGAGCGGGGAGCTGTTTTTT | TRBJ2-2 | TRBV29-1 | - | TRBD1
CASSLVGLRSPLHF | TGTGCCAGCAGTTTGGTGGGGTTAAGGTCACCCCTCCACTTT | TRBJ1-6 | TRBV27 | - | -
CASGLRHIHTEAFF | TGTGCTAGTGGTTTGCGGCATATACACACTGAAGCTTTCTTT | TRBJ1-1 | TRBV12-5 | - | -
CASSQGAPPLVTEAFF | TGCGCCAGCAGCCAAGGAGCTCCCCCACTAGTGACTGAAGCTTTCTTT | TRBJ1-1 | TRBV4-3 | - | -
CASSQGYRGAYEQYF | TGCGCCAGCAGCCAAGGCTACAGGGGTGCCTACGAGCAGTACTTC | TRBJ2-7 | TRBV4-3 | once | TRBD1
CSVRPLDGETQYF | TGCAGCGTTCGACCCCTTGATGGAGAGACCCAGTACTTC | TRBJ2-5 | TRBV29-1 | - | -
CAWSSPRGDLNTEAFF | TGTGCCTGGAGCTCCCCCCGGGGAGACTTGAACACTGAAGCTTTCTTT | TRBJ1-1 | TRBV30 | few | -
CASSRTGNYGYTF | TGTGCCAGCAGCCGAACAGGGAACTATGGCTACACCTTC | TRBJ1-2 | TRBV25-1 | - | -